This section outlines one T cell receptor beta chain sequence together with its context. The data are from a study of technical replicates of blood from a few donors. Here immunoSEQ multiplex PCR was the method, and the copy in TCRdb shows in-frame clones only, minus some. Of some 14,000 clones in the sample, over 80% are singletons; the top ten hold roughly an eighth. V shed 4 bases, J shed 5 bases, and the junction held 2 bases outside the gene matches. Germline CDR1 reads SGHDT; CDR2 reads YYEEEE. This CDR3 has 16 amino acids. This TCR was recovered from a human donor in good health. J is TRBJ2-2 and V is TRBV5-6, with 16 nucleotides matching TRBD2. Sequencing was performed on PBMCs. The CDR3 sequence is CASSLGLAGGTGELFF. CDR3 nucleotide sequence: TGTGCCAGCAGCCTGGGACTAGCGGGAGGGACCGGGGAGCTGTTTTTT. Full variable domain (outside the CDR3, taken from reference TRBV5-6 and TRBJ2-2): DAGVTQSPTHLIKTRGQQVTLRCSPKSGHDTVSWYQQALGQGPQFIFQYYEEEERQRGNFPDRFSGHQFPNYSSELNVNALLLGDSALYLCASSLGLAGGTGELFFGEGSRLTVL.